These T cell receptor beta chains were read from a single sample in a study of beta chain features in type 1 diabetes. The repertoire was sequenced with immunoSEQ multiplex PCR; TCRdb's copy has only in-frame clones and lacks some. The table lists 620,000 or so clones, about 14% of them singletons. Sequencing used naive CD4+ T cells from blood. These receptors were taken from a man aged 18 to 29 in good health. CDR3s include the opening cysteine and the closing phenylalanine or tryptophan.

j_call,v_call,cdr3_length,cdr3_aa
TRBJ2-7,TRBV6-6,15,CASSYSSGLSSEQYF
TRBJ2-6,TRBV14,18,CASSRGDRGSSGANVLTF
TRBJ1-5,TRBV7-9,14,CASSLEGGFQPQHF
TRBJ1-1,TRBV28,15,CASSRLDRDATEAFF
TRBJ1-1,TRBV27,14,CASMGERGNTEAFF
TRBJ2-5,TRBV30,13,CAWSRLAQETQYF
TRBJ1-2,TRBV27,14,CASRSRQTYAGYTF
TRBJ2-1,TRBV14,15,CASSFIGGSANEQFF
TRBJ2-7,TRBV5-4,13,CASSLPTGYEQYF
TRBJ2-2,TRBV7-2,13,CASSPHQTGELFF
TRBJ2-4,TRBV7-9,16,CASSSQGTLAKNIQYF
TRBJ2-1,TRBV5-4,14,CASSSGGSRNEQFF
TRBJ2-1,TRBV10-3,12,CAGGRENKEQFF
TRBJ2-1,TRBV30,11,CAWSVEGLQFF
TRBJ2-7,TRBV7-2,14,CASSLGNRDYEQYF
TRBJ2-5,TRBV18,14,CASSPRELRETQYF
TRBJ2-1,TRBV4-1,18,CASSPGTGRRSSYNEQFF
TRBJ2-2,TRBV7-3,16,CASSSRSRGTGGELFF
TRBJ1-5,TRBV4-2,15,CASSQVQGGDQPQHF
TRBJ1-5,TRBV5-4,14,CASSKDRFNQPQHF
TRBJ1-1,TRBV14,11,CASSAGTEAFF
TRBJ2-3,TRBV5-6,16,CASSLKGMGTTDTQYF
TRBJ2-3,TRBV2,17,CASSRLAQRVSTDTQYF
TRBJ2-5,TRBV7-6,16,CASSLERAILRETQYF
TRBJ1-3,TRBV5-1,14,CASSFTGSGNTIYF
TRBJ2-1,TRBV7-9,17,CASSPPGSAGGHNEQFF
TRBJ2-5,TRBV27,15,CASSFSISSHETQYF
TRBJ1-2,TRBV5-1,14,CASSLEWGSNGYTF
TRBJ2-1,TRBV19,13,CASSAGRYNEQFF
TRBJ2-1,TRBV5-4,15,CASRSGLAIPNEQFF
TRBJ1-2,TRBV5-1,16,CASSPGTGGVYYGYTF
TRBJ2-5,TRBV5-1,16,CASSLPGTGRSETQYF
TRBJ2-5,TRBV5-1,13,CASTQGAGETQYF
TRBJ2-1,TRBV21-1,13,CASRPRTAGEQFF
TRBJ2-7,TRBV29-1,11,CSGQQRNEQYF
TRBJ1-5,TRBV5-4,15,CASSLGGTGAQPQHF
TRBJ1-2,TRBV13,16,CASSPTGRTVDYGYTF
TRBJ2-7,TRBV19,15,CASSISGLPTYEQYF
TRBJ1-6,TRBV6-5,12,CASSLGQGPLHF
TRBJ2-1,TRBV5-4,15,CASTSLGYPHNEQFF
TRBJ1-2,TRBV7-6,16,CASSIGTGGHPYGYTF
TRBJ1-4,TRBV7-2,14,CASSLVQGAEKLFF
TRBJ2-7,TRBV7-2,15,CASSLARDRALEQYF
TRBJ2-5,TRBV14,15,CASSRAGWYQETQYF
TRBJ2-7,TRBV27,14,CASSLWDSSYEQYF
TRBJ1-5,TRBV27,14,CASSSKGGYQPQHF
TRBJ2-1,TRBV19,14,CASSMGSSYNEQFF
TRBJ2-7,TRBV5-4,13,CASSRWTEYEQYF
TRBJ1-1,TRBV29-1,12,CSVGLGGTEAFF
TRBJ2-7,TRBV6-1,14,CASSVQGTHYEQYF
TRBJ2-3,TRBV7-2,16,CASSPPGDRNTDTQYF
TRBJ2-7,TRBV7-6,15,CASSLARGRSYEQYF
TRBJ2-1,TRBV27,17,CASSSNNRVMGDNEQFF
TRBJ1-2,TRBV9,17,CASSPLLILDSNYGYTF
TRBJ2-3,TRBV9,14,CASSVIAGTDTQYF
TRBJ1-5,TRBV7-9,12,CASSLEQQPQHF
TRBJ2-5,TRBV6-5,14,CASSPGQGRETQYF